The present T cell receptor (beta chain) was sequenced within a study of a mutant IDH1 vaccine in newly diagnosed glioma. Broader study findings: Changes in top peripheral clonotypes did not appear linked to pseudoprogression.

TCRdb's copy holds only in-frame clones and misses some; the assay was immunoSEQ multiplex PCR. The table shows some 50,000 clones, with roughly two thirds occurring only once. The time point was: week 47, end of study. Each vaccine dose was 300 ug of mutant IDH1 20-mer peptide, with topical imiquimod. New WHO grade 3 or 4 astrocytomas that were IDH1-mutant and ATRX-lost occurred in the donors. Germline V gene sequence: CDR1 SEHNR, CDR2 FQNEAQ (reference sequence). This CDR3 is built from 18 residues. Trimming stripped 1 base from V and 5 bases from J, with 20 bases between. The table lists this clone with a few counts. What it binds is not known.

This receptor was obtained from a man in his forties with glioma. Some clones in this sample may be carry-over from other donors' samples. The sequenced sample was peripheral blood mononuclear cells (PBMCs), obtained from a glioma patient whose treatment included an IDH1 peptide vaccine. This rearrangement joins TRBV7-9 to TRBJ2-2; either TRBD1 or TRBD2 may supply D (5 bases each). For the CDR3, the DNA is TGTGCCAGCAGCTTAGAGGGCGTAGGGGAGATCAGTACCGGGGAGCTGTTTTTT. Its protein is CASSLEGVGEISTGELFF. The full variable domain, with the rest looked up from reference TRBV7-9 and TRBJ2-2, is DTGVSQNPRHKITKRGQNVTFRCDPISEHNRLYWYRQTLGQGPEFLTYFQNEAQLEKSRLLSDRFSAERPKGSFSTLEIQRTEQGDSAMYLCASSLEGVGEISTGELFFGEGSRLTVL.